This TCR beta chain derives from a study of OX40 agonist ivuxolimab in advanced cancers. Study-wide points: Among the lowest levels of clonal expansion were found in partial responders at 0.1-3.0 mg/kg. Also present in some nonresponders was a low level of normalized T-cell clonal expansion. Dosing at 0.1 to 3.0 mg/kg was accompanied by clonal expansion of CD4+ and CD8+ blood T cells by week 6.

As for this clone: Its antigen remains unidentified.

From germline, CDR1 is SNHLY and CDR2 FYNNEI. The CDR3 has 15 amino acids. V shed 6 bases and J shed 3 bases, with 15 bases lying between them. Measured with immunoSEQ multiplex PCR; TCRdb has only the in-frame clones, and not every one. The sample has about 64,000 clones, about 81% seen once. This clonotype was sampled from an adult with an advanced solid tumor such as melanoma, head and neck, liver or kidney cancer. This chain connects TRBV2 to TRBJ1-3; D not resolved. The material sequenced was CD4+ or CD8+ T cells sorted from blood, taken in a trial of the OX40 agonist ivuxolimab. The CDR3 is CASRKDVVGGNTIYF. The CDR3 nucleotides are TGTGCCAGCAGGAAGGACGTGGTGGGTGGAAACACCATATATTTT.